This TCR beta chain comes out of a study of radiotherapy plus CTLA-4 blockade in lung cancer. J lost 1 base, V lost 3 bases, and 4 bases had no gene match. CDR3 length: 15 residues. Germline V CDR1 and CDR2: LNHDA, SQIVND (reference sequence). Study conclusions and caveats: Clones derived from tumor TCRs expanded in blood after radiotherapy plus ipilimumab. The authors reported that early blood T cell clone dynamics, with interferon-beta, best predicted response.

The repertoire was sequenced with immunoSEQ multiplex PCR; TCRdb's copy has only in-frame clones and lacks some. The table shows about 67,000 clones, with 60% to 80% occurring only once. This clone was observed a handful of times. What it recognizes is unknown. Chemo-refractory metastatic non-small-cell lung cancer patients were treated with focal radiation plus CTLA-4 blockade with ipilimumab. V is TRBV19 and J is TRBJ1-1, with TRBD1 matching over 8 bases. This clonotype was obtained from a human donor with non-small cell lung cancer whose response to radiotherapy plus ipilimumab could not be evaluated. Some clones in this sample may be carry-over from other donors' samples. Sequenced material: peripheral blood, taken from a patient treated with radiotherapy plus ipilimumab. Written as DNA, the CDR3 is TGTGCCAGTAGTATGCGACAGGGGAGGAACACTGAAGCTTTCTTT. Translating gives CASSMRQGRNTEAFF.